Listed here are 18 T cell receptor beta chains from one sample, sequenced in a study of blood T cell repertoires in COVID-19. Some clones are missing from TCRdb's copy, which holds only in-frame ones; the method was immunoSEQ multiplex PCR. The profile covers about 120,000 clones, with around 90% appearing a single time and 3.8% taken by the ten largest. The sample taken for sequencing was peripheral blood. The receptor source for this set is a woman aged 55-75 years with COVID-19, enrolled during active disease.

The count of this clone is one. J is TRBJ2-3 and V is TRBV10-1; possibly TRBD2 for D (6 bases). V was pared by 7 bases and J by 0 bases, with 11 bases between. From germline, CDR1 is WNHNN and CDR2 SYGVQD (reference sequence). This CDR3 spans 14 amino acids. The CDR3 reads CASIWTNSTDTQYF. The CDR3 DNA reads TGCGCCAGCATTTGGACTAATAGCACAGATACGCAGTATTTT.

This clone appeared a few times. This chain joins TRBV2 and TRBJ2-1; a weak D match, TRBD2 (7 bases). The germline CDR1 and CDR2 sequences are SNHLY and FYNNEI. Between the trimmed V and J ends, which lost 2 bases and 5 bases, there was a span of 13 bases. CDR3 length: 15 amino acids. The DNA for the CDR3 is TGTGCCAGCAGTGAACCCGGGGGGCTCCACAATGAGCAGTTCTTC. It is translated as CASSEPGGLHNEQFF.

The J gene is TRBJ1-4, the V gene TRBV27; weak D call: TRBD1 (5 bases). The CDR3 sequence is 21 residues long. Trimming took off 6 bases at V and 5 bases at J, with 34 bases between the two ends. Germline values: CDR1 MNHEY, CDR2 SMNVEV (reference sequence). CDR3 region: CASSLGGPTRGLRFGNEKLFF. In DNA, the CDR3 is TGTGCCAGCAGCCTGGGGGGACCAACAAGGGGCCTACGATTCGGAAATGAAAAACTGTTTTTT.

This clone was observed a few times. The chain recombines TRBV6-5 with TRBJ1-5, with 7 bases that match TRBD1. This CDR3 is 14 amino acids long. V trimming: 6 bases; J trimming: 6 bases; junction bases outside the gene matches: 8. Per the germline V gene, CDR1 is MNHEY and CDR2 is SVGAGI. CDR3: CASSTNRGSQPQHF. The CDR3 DNA follows: TGTGCCAGCAGCACCAACAGGGGAAGTCAGCCCCAGCATTTT.

The chain joins TRBV27 to TRBJ2-7; 10 bases fit TRBD1. Germline CDR1 is MNHEY and CDR2 is SMNVEV (reference sequence). This CDR3 is 15 amino acids long. With V trimmed by 6 bases and J by 2 bases, 7 bases remained unmatched. Here the CDR3 reads CASSGQGVVTYEQYF. DNA for the CDR3: TGTGCCAGCAGCGGACAGGGGGTAGTCACCTACGAGCAGTACTTC.

J is TRBJ2-7 and V is TRBV6-2 or TRBV6-3, with a weak D call TRBD1 (5 bases). Germline V gives CDR1 MNHEY, CDR2 SVGEGT. The CDR3 sequence is 11 residues long. Trimming pared 5 bases from V and 7 bases from J, leaving 9 bases between. The CDR3 is CASSRQTEQYF. CDR3 in DNA: TGTGCCAGCAGTAGACAGACAGAGCAGTACTTC.

The CDR3 loop reads CASRKTEANQPQHF. The CDR3 nucleotides are TGTGCCAGCAGAAAAACCGAGGCCAATCAGCCCCAGCATTTT. J is TRBJ1-5 and V is TRBV6-5; D not resolved. Germline V lookup: CDR1 MNHEY, CDR2 SVGAGI. V was clipped by 6 bases and J by 3 bases, with 12 bases between them. CDR3 size: 14 residues.

The chain links TRBV14 to TRBJ1-4; D not certain. CDR3 length: 14 amino acids. Trimming shortened V by 0 bases and J by 5 bases, and 7 bases separated the two germline ends. From germline, CDR1 is SGHDN and CDR2 FVKESK. CDR3 loop: CASSQDILNEKLFF. The CDR3 DNA sequence: TGTGCCAGCAGCCAAGATATTCTCAATGAAAAACTGTTTTTT.

The chain combines TRBV18 with TRBJ2-6; D is uncertain. CDR1 is KGHSH and CDR2 is LQKENI in the germline V gene. This CDR3 region has 16 residues. V was pared by 1 base and J by 0 bases, with 7 bases between. The CDR3 region has the DNA TGTGCCAGCTCACCACTGGCTGGCTCTGGGGCCAACGTCCTGACTTTC. It codes for CASSPLAGSGANVLTF.

The V gene is TRBV2, the J gene TRBJ2-7; 12 bases fit TRBD2. Germline CDR1 is SNHLY and CDR2 is FYNNEI. V lost 5 bases to trimming and J lost 2 bases; unmatched junction nucleotides: 16. The CDR3 extends over 19 amino acids. This CDR3 reads CASSTSVILLAGGAYEQYF. The CDR3 region has the DNA TGTGCCAGCAGTACCAGCGTGATCCTCCTAGCGGGGGGGGCCTACGAGCAGTACTTC.

The chain carries TRBV9 and TRBJ2-1, with D possibly being TRBD2 (5 bases). Germline values: CDR1 SGDLS, CDR2 YYNGEE. The CDR3 is 20 amino acids. V dropped 0 bases and J dropped 3 bases, with 25 bases sitting between them. The CDR3 DNA reads TGTGCCAGCAGCGTAGGAGGGAGTTGGACTGGCCTACCCTTCTACAATGAGCAGTTCTTC. Its protein is CASSVGGSWTGLPFYNEQFF.

The V gene is TRBV2, the J gene TRBJ1-2, with 7 bases matching TRBD1. Trimming took 10 bases from V and 5 from J; bases not matched to a gene: 13. Per the germline V gene, CDR1 is SNHLY and CDR2 is FYNNEI. The CDR3 contains 14 residues. The CDR3 sequence is CAILRTGELYGYTF. Written as DNA, the CDR3 is TGTGCCATCCTCCGCACAGGGGAGCTTTATGGCTACACCTTC. Full variable domain (missing parts from reference TRBV2 and TRBJ1-2): EPEVTQTPSHQVTQMGQEVILRCVPISNHLYFYWYRQILGQKVEFLVSFYNNEISEKSEIFDDQFSVERPDGSNFTLKIRSTKLEDSAMYFCAILRTGELYGYTFGSGTRLTVV.

This clone was seen only once. V and J are TRBV4-3 and TRBJ1-2; a possible D gene is TRBD1 (5 bases). The CDR3 consists of 15 residues. Germline V CDR1 and CDR2: LGHNA, YSLEER. Trimming took 0 bases from V and 2 from J, leaving 10 bases between them. CDR3 residues: CASSQDGGGNYGYTF. The DNA for the CDR3 is TGCGCCAGCAGCCAAGATGGGGGGGGAAACTATGGCTACACCTTC.

This chain uses TRBV6-6 with TRBJ1-2; D is ambiguous. CDR1 and CDR2 (germline): MNHNY, SVGAGI (reference sequence). The CDR3 consists of 13 residues. V was clipped by 5 bases and J by 7 bases, with 14 bases between them. The CDR3 loop is CASSKGPEGGYTF. The CDR3 DNA reads as TGTGCCAGCAGTAAAGGACCCGAGGGTGGCTACACCTTC.

The chain recombines TRBV14 with TRBJ1-4; D ambiguous. V gave up 2 bases and J gave up 4 bases, with 8 bases separating them. CDR1 and CDR2 (germline): SGHDN, FVKESK. This CDR3 contains 14 residues. CDR3 nucleotides: TGTGCCAGCAGCCAAATACAGATTAATGAAAAACTGTTTTTT. The encoded protein is CASSQIQINEKLFF.

The chain joins TRBV29-1 to TRBJ2-7; D is possibly TRBD2 (5 bases). The CDR3 consists of 13 residues. Per germline, CDR1 SQVTM and CDR2 ANQGSEA. The ends were cut back, 1 base at V and 7 bases at J, with 14 bases in the middle. The CDR3 sequence: CSVEVDLSGEQYF. The CDR3 DNA reads as TGCAGCGTTGAAGTCGACCTTTCGGGGGAGCAGTACTTC.

This rearrangement joins TRBV4-3 to TRBJ1-2; 7 bases map to TRBD1. The CDR3 consists of 15 residues. Trimming cost V 0 bases and J 2 bases; bases outside gene matches: 3. Germline CDR1 reads LGHNA; CDR2 reads YSLEER. Here the CDR3 DNA reads TGCGCCAGCAGCCAAGAGGGACAGCCGAACTATGGCTACACCTTC. Translating gives CASSQEGQPNYGYTF.

The chain has TRBV5-4 and TRBJ1-1; TRBD1 matches at 7 bases. V dropped 3 bases and J dropped 0; count of bases not matched to a gene: 8. This CDR3 is 16 amino acids long. Germline assignment: CDR1 SGHNT and CDR2 YYREEE (reference sequence). CDR3 loop: CASSSDRKNMNTEAFF. In nucleotides, the CDR3 is TGTGCCAGCAGCTCGGACAGGAAGAACATGAACACTGAAGCTTTCTTT.